The sequence of this T cell receptor (beta chain) was determined in a study of blood T cell repertoires in COVID-19. For the study at large: Samples taken during acute and convalescent COVID-19 were collected in the United States, Italy and Spain. T cells, B-cell-depleted T cells, or PBMCs supplied cDNA or gDNA.

Authors' methods: Estimated nucleated cell counts came from reference gene primer amplification. Libraries were prepared by immunoSEQ multiplex PCR; TCRdb keeps only in-frame clonotypes and omits some of them. That table furnishes V, J and clone size, whereas the DNA furnished D and trimming. The sample lists 150,000 to 180,000 clones; around 90% were seen once. This receptor was obtained from a man aged 50-60 years with acute or convalescent COVID-19. Material: peripheral blood.

The CDR3 coding sequence is TGTGCCATCAGTGAAAGCGGTACAGATACGCAGTATTTT. Amino acid sequence: CAISESGTDTQYF. The chain links TRBV10-3 to TRBJ2-3, with D possibly being TRBD2 (5 bases). The CDR3 is 13 residues long. Trimming shortened V by 3 bases and J by 3 bases, and 7 bases separated the two germline ends. Germline V lookup: CDR1 ENHRY, CDR2 SYGVKD.